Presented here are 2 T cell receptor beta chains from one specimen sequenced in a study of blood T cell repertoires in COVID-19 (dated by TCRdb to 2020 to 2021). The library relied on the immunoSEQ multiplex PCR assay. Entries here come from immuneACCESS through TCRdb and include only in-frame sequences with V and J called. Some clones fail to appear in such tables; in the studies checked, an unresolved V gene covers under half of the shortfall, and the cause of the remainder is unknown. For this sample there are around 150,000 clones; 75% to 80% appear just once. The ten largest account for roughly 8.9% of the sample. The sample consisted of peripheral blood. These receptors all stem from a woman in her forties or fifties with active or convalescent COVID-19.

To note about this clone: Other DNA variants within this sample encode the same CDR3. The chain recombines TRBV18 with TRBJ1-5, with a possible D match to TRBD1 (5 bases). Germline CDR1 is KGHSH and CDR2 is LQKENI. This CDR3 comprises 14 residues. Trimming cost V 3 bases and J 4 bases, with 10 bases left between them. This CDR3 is CASSPQGGNQPQHF. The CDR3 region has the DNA TGTGCCAGCTCACCTCAGGGTGGGAATCAGCCCCAGCATTTT.

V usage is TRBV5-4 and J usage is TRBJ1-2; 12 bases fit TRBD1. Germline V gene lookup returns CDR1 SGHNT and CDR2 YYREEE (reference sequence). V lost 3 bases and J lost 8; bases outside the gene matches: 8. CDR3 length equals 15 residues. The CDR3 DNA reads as TGTGCCAGCAGCTCCGGGACAGGGGGCAGAGGGGGCTACACCTTC. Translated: CASSSGTGGRGGYTF.